This entry lists 9 T cell receptor beta chains sequenced from one sample in a study of blood T cell repertoires in COVID-19. Sequenced by immunoSEQ multiplex PCR; TCRdb stores in-frame clones only, minus some. The table lists more than 110,000 clones, 82% of them singletons. The sample was peripheral blood. These receptor sequences come from a woman aged 80 or over with acute or convalescent COVID-19.

The chain joins TRBV12-3 or TRBV12-4 to TRBJ2-7; weak D call: TRBD1 (5 bases). Trimming removed 3 bases from V and 6 bases from J, with 12 bases in between. This CDR3 is 13 amino acids long. CDR3: CASSFSRAGEQYF. For the CDR3, the DNA is TGTGCCAGCAGTTTTTCCAGGGCAGGCGAGCAGTACTTC.

Only one count was recorded for this clone. The chain links TRBV24-1 to TRBJ1-5; D is uncertain. V dropped 2 bases and J dropped 3 bases, with 7 bases sitting between them. The CDR3 is made up of 14 amino acids. The germline gives CDR1 KGHDR, CDR2 SFDVKD. The CDR3 protein is CATSDSGPNQPQHF. DNA for the CDR3: TGTGCCACCAGTGATTCAGGTCCCAATCAGCCCCAGCATTTT.

J is TRBJ2-3 and V is TRBV27; 9 nucleotides agree with TRBD2. This CDR3 is built from 16 residues. V was clipped by 6 bases and J by 4 bases; unmatched bases: 11. Germline V lookup: CDR1 MNHEY, CDR2 SMNVEV (reference sequence). The CDR3 reads CASSLTLAGVPDTQYF. The DNA for the CDR3 is TGTGCCAGCAGCCTAACCTTAGCGGGAGTGCCAGATACGCAGTATTTT.

The genes are TRBV24-1 and TRBJ2-5, with no clear D. This CDR3 contains 15 residues. Germline-derived CDR1 and CDR2 are KGHDR and SFDVKD. V was pared by 12 bases and J by 2 bases, with 21 bases between. The chain's CDR3 is CAPVPNQVTQETQYF. In nucleotides, the CDR3 is TGTGCCCCGGTCCCAAACCAGGTAACGCAAGAGACCCAGTACTTC.

The rearrangement joins TRBV2 to TRBJ2-2; the D is unclear. Per germline, CDR1 SNHLY and CDR2 FYNNEI. The V and J ends lost 8 bases and 2 bases respectively, with 12 bases between them. The CDR3 has 14 amino acids. The CDR3 spells CASGQLLNTGELFF. The DNA of the CDR3 is TGTGCCAGCGGGCAGTTATTAAACACCGGGGAGCTGTTTTTT.

The gene calls are TRBV5-4 and TRBJ2-1, with a possible D match to TRBD2 (5 bases). Germline values: CDR1 SGHNT, CDR2 YYREEE (reference sequence). Trimming took 4 bases from V and 8 from J, leaving 10 bases between them. The CDR3 has 12 amino acids. Written as DNA, the CDR3 is TGTGCCAGCAGCGTGGACTCGCATGAGCAGTTCTTC. Its protein is CASSVDSHEQFF.

The chain is built from TRBV13 and TRBJ2-1, with 9 bases aligning to TRBD1. The CDR3 has 21 amino acids. J was trimmed by 0 bases and V by 4 bases; bases with no gene match: 19. From germline, CDR1 is PRHDT and CDR2 FYEKMQ (reference sequence). For the CDR3, the DNA is TGTGCCAGCAGCTCCCGACAGGGGGGGAGCTCTTTGAAGAGCTCCTACAATGAGCAGTTCTTC. Translation: CASSSRQGGSSLKSSYNEQFF.

The J gene is TRBJ1-4, the V gene TRBV5-5; D is unclear. This CDR3 has 14 residues. V gave up 7 bases and J gave up 1 base, with 11 bases separating them. CDR1 and CDR2 (germline): SGHKS, YYEKEE (reference sequence). DNA for the CDR3: TGTGCCAGCTCAAAGTCCAGAACTAATGAAAAACTGTTTTTT. It encodes CASSKSRTNEKLFF.

The CDR3 loop reads CASSAQQEYLGGYTF. CDR3 bases: TGTGCCAGCAGCGCGCAACAGGAATATTTAGGAGGCTACACCTTC. V and J are TRBV9 and TRBJ1-2; D may be TRBD1 (5 bases). Germline CDR1 reads SGDLS; CDR2 reads YYNGEE. The CDR3 has 15 residues. V was pared by 3 bases and J by 8 bases, with 20 bases between.